This T cell receptor beta chain was retrieved from a study of shared clonotypes between healthy human individuals. Clones were sequenced by immunoSEQ multiplex PCR, and TCRdb holds only the in-frame ones, with some missing. The data hold about 2.1 million clones, with 80% to 95% observed a single time. It was CD45RO-negative cells, positively selected for CCR7, that made up naive CD8 cells, with terminally differentiated effector memory CD45RA+ cells excluded. Per germline, CDR1 MNHEY and CDR2 SMNVEV (reference sequence). CDR3 length equals 15 residues. Trimming pared 4 bases from V and 1 base from J, leaving 11 bases between.

V and J are TRBV27 and TRBJ1-3; D is uncertain. Source material: naive CD8+ T cells from PBMCs. This receptor was obtained from a man aged 18 to 29 in good health. Some clones in this sample may be carry-over from other donors' samples. CDR3 sequence: CASSSRFSSGNTIYF. The CDR3, as DNA: TGTGCCAGCAGTTCCCGGTTTTCTTCTGGAAACACCATATATTTT.